This entry concerns a single TCR beta chain. In the authors' workflow: Amplifying reference gene primers gave estimates of nucleated cell counts. Some clones are missing from TCRdb's copy, which holds only in-frame ones; the method was immunoSEQ multiplex PCR. Clone size and the V and J calls come from that table; the DNA yielded D and trimming. The repertoire holds under 250,000 clones, with around 82% as singletons. The data originate from a study of blood T cell repertoires in COVID-19. Study-level information: Specimens from acute and convalescent COVID-19 originated in the United States, Italy and Spain. The analysed material was cDNA or gDNA that came from T cells, B-cell-depleted T cells, or PBMCs.

CDR1 MNHEY and CDR2 SVGEGT come from the germline V gene. This CDR3 spans 12 amino acids. Trimming shortened V by 6 bases and J by 6 bases, and 11 bases separated the two germline ends. The sequenced sample was peripheral blood. The gene calls are TRBV6-2 or TRBV6-3 and TRBJ1-2; maybe TRBD1 (5 bases). The TCR comes from a woman aged 70-85 years with acute or convalescent COVID-19. CDR3 amino acids: CASSQDSNGYTF. The DNA of the CDR3 is TGTGCCAGCAGCCAAGACAGTAATGGCTACACCTTC.